This TCR beta chain was sequenced in a study of tumor and adjacent non-tumor tissue in lung cancer. Across the study: On average, productive TCRbeta reads reached about 4 million per sample.

No cell sorting was done before RNA was extracted from the tissue. Concerning this clonotype: Sequence at one end of the junction differs from germline and may be a read error.

Three rounds of nested PCR, following a modified ARM-PCR protocol, produced the TCRbeta library. MiXCR, applied by TCRdb to the multiplex PCR reads, yields one record per CDR3 protein. The data contain about 66,000 distinct CDR3 sequences, around 78% of them seen just once; the ten biggest clones take up roughly 30%. CDR3 length equals 17 residues. Germline-derived CDR1 and CDR2 are SQVTM and ANQGSEA. This TCR was recovered from a man between 60 and 75 years old with non-small cell lung cancer. The sequencing sample was made of lung tumor tissue. The V gene is TRBV29-1, the J gene TRBJ2-1, with 13 bases that match TRBD2. Here the CDR3 reads CSVIFWTSGSSYNEQFF. The CDR3 DNA is TGCAGCGTTATATTTTGGACTAGCGGGAGCTCCTATAATGAGCAGTTCTTC.